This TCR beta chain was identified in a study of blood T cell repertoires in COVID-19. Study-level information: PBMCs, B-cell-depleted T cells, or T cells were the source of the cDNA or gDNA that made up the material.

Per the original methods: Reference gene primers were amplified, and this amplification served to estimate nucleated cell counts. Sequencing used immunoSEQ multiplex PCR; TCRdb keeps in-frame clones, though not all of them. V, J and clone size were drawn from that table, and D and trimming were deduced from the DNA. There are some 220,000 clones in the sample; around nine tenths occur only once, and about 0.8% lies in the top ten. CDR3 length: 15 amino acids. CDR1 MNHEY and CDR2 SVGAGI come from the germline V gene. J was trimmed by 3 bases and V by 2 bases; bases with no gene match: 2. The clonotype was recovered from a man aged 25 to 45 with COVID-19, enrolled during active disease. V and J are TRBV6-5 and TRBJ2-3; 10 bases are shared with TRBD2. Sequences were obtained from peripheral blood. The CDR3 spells CASSYASGGTDTQYF. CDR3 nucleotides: TGTGCCAGCAGTTACGCTAGCGGGGGTACAGATACGCAGTATTTT.